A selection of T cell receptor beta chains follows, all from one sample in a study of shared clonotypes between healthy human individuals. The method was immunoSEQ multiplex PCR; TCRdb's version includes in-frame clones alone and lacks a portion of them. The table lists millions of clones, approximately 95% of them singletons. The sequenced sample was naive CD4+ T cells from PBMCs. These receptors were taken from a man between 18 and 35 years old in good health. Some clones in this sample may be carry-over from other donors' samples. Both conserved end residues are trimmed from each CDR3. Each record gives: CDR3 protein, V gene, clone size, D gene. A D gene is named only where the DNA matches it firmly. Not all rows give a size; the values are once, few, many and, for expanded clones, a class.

cdr3_aa: SVVGLQETQY
v_call: TRBV29-1
clone_size: -
d_call: -

cdr3_aa: ASSEGGSGTDTQY
v_call: TRBV6-4
clone_size: -
d_call: TRBD2

cdr3_aa: ASSLSQGITDTQY
v_call: TRBV7-7
clone_size: -
d_call: -

cdr3_aa: ASRGTGTNQPQH
v_call: TRBV27
clone_size: once
d_call: TRBD1

cdr3_aa: ASSGSGITHPYGYT
v_call: TRBV27
clone_size: -
d_call: -

cdr3_aa: ASSQDLSGGSAGGANVLT
v_call: TRBV4-2
clone_size: once
d_call: -

cdr3_aa: ASSYWQGGGSTEAF
v_call: TRBV6-6
clone_size: -
d_call: TRBD1

cdr3_aa: ASKGAGANVLT
v_call: TRBV7-6
clone_size: -
d_call: -

cdr3_aa: ASSKSEKEQY
v_call: TRBV6-1
clone_size: -
d_call: -

cdr3_aa: ASRDRALDTQY
v_call: TRBV19
clone_size: -
d_call: TRBD1

cdr3_aa: ASSEASRGSEQY
v_call: TRBV6-1
clone_size: -
d_call: TRBD1

cdr3_aa: ASSLTGSDSYNEQF
v_call: TRBV6-4
clone_size: -
d_call: -

cdr3_aa: ASSENRQPQH
v_call: TRBV2
clone_size: -
d_call: -

cdr3_aa: ASSAGTSGRNTQY
v_call: TRBV5-4
clone_size: -
d_call: TRBD2

cdr3_aa: ASSTDAVAQY
v_call: TRBV28
clone_size: -
d_call: -

cdr3_aa: ASSPTLGGYEQY
v_call: TRBV11-2
clone_size: -
d_call: -

cdr3_aa: ASSLQGSGAYEQY
v_call: TRBV6-1
clone_size: -
d_call: -

cdr3_aa: AWSLSQVDQPQH
v_call: TRBV30
clone_size: few
d_call: -

cdr3_aa: ASSELAGSYNEQF
v_call: TRBV7-3
clone_size: -
d_call: TRBD2

cdr3_aa: ASSQPPDHGYT
v_call: TRBV5-1
clone_size: -
d_call: -

cdr3_aa: AWGRTGWEMNTEAF
v_call: TRBV30
clone_size: -
d_call: TRBD1